This T cell receptor (beta chain) derives from a study of beta chain features in type 1 diabetes. As for the study in general: Cell yields, gender and age were similar in healthy donors and patients. The study examined 90 million to 130 million sorted cells across all samples.

A single heparinised draw of around 0.11 L on average was taken per donor. Every sorted population was more than 95% pure. The study reverse transcribed the entire isolated RNA, so it sequenced expressed TCRB transcripts. Sequenced by immunoSEQ multiplex PCR; TCRdb stores in-frame clones only, minus some. The data show about 330,000 clones, 8% to 13% seen once. The CDR3 contains 17 residues. CDR1 and CDR2 (germline): SGHAT, FQDESV (reference sequence). V was clipped by 4 bases and J by 4 bases; unmatched bases: 7. The V gene is TRBV11-1, the J gene TRBJ2-1, with 13 bases matching TRBD2. The sample was naive CD4+ T cells from blood. The TCR originated in a woman in her thirties in good health. The CDR3 region is CASSSRTSGSYYNEQFF. Here the CDR3 DNA reads TGTGCCAGCAGCTCCAGGACTAGCGGGAGTTATTACAATGAGCAGTTCTTC.